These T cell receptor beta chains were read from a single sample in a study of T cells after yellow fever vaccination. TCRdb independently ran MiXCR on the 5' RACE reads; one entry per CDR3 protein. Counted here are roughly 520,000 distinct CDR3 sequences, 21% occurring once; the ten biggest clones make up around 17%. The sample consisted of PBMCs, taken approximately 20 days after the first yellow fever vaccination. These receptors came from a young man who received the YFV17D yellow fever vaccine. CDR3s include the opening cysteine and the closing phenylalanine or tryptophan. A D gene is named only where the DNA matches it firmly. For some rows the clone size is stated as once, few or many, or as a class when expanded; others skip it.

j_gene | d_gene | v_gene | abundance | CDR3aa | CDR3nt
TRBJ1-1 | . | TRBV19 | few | CASSIRGLNTEAFF | TGTGCCAGTAGTATACGTGGGCTGAACACTGAAGCTTTCTTT
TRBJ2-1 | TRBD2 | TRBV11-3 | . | CASSLVGGAERMDEQFF | TGTGCCAGCAGCTTAGTCGGGGGGGCCGAGCGCATGGACGAGCAGTTCTTC
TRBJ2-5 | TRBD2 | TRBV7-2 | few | CASSRLIAGGQETQYF | TGTGCCAGCAGCCGACTCATAGCGGGGGGCCAAGAGACCCAGTACTTC
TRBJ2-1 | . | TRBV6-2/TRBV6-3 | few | CASSYSLGGGLRFF | TGTGCCAGCAGTTACTCCCTTGGAGGGGGCCTCCGGTTCTTC
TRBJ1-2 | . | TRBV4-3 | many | CASSQGGTNYGYTF | TGCGCCAGCAGCCAAGGAGGGACTAACTATGGCTACACCTTC
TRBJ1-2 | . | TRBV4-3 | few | CASSPFQGYGYTF | TGCGCCAGCAGCCCCTTCCAGGGGTATGGCTACACCTTC
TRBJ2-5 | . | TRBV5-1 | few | CASSREGQGVETQYF | TGCGCCAGCAGCCGGGAGGGACAGGGTGTGGAGACCCAGTACTTC
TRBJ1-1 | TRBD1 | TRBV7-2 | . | CASSFQGAGAFF | TGTGCCAGCAGCTTTCAGGGGGCTGGGGCTTTCTTT
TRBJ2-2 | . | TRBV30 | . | CAWTRGGELFF | TGTGCCTGGACGAGGGGCGGGGAGCTGTTTTTT
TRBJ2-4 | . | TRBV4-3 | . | CASSQDGQGKNIQYF | TGCGCCAGCAGCCAAGATGGGCAGGGAAAAAACATTCAGTACTTC
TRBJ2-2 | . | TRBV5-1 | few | CASSSQDTGELFF | TGCGCCAGCAGCTCTCAAGACACCGGGGAGCTGTTTTTT
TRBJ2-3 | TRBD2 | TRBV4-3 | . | CASSQAARGGTDTQYF | TGCGCCAGCAGCCAAGCCGCGCGGGGGGGCACAGATACGCAGTATTTT
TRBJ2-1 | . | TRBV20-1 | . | CSAPRSSYNEQFF | TGCAGTGCTCCCAGGAGCTCCTACAATGAGCAGTTCTTC
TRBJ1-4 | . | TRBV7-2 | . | CASSLGAGTTNEKLFF | TGTGCCAGCAGCTTAGGGGCGGGGACCACTAATGAAAAACTGTTTTTT
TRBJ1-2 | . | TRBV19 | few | CASSADPGAYGYTF | TGTGCCAGTAGTGCAGACCCCGGGGCATATGGCTACACCTTC
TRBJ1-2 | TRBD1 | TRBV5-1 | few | CASSLGAGTANYGYTF | TGCGCCAGCAGCTTGGGCGCCGGGACAGCAAACTATGGCTACACCTTC
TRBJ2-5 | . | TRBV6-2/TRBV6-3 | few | CASSYPGRQETQYF | TGTGCCAGCAGTTACCCCGGACGACAAGAGACCCAGTACTTC
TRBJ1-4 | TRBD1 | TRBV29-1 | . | CSAFRTGDEKLFF | TGCAGCGCTTTCAGGACAGGGGATGAAAAACTGTTTTTT
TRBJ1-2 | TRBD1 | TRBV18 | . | CASSLTSGQNYGYTF | TGTGCCAGCTCACTAACCTCGGGACAGAACTATGGCTACACCTTC
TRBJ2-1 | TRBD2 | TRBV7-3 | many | CASSLRGGYNEQFF | TGTGCCAGCAGCTTGCGGGGGGGCTACAATGAGCAGTTCTTC
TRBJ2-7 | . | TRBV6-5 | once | CASSYRGGLEQYF | TGTGCCAGCAGTTACAGGGGGGGGCTGGAGCAGTACTTC